Listed below are T cell receptor beta chains from one sample, sequenced in a study of T cells in Graves' hyperthyroidism and ophthalmopathy. TCRdb processed the multiplex PCR reads anew with MiXCR; each CDR3 protein has one entry. The sample holds roughly 570,000 distinct CDR3 sequences; roughly 50% are singletons and the top ten take 15% to 20%. What was sequenced was peripheral blood or thyroid tissue (not recorded which). The origin of the receptors is an adult woman with Graves' disease, either hyperthyroidism or ophthalmopathy (not recorded which). The CDR3 runs from the conserved cysteine through the conserved F or W. The order of the fields is V gene, clone size, D gene, CDR3 length, J gene, CDR3 DNA, CDR3 protein. The D gene is left open where the match is weak. Not all rows give a size; the values are once, few, many and, for expanded clones, a class.

V: TRBV27; size: few; D: NA; length: 13; J: TRBJ1-4; DNA: TGTGCCAGCAGTGATCAGATTAATGAAAAACTGTTTTTT; CDR3: CASSDQINEKLFF
V: TRBV5-1; size: NA; D: NA; length: 16; J: TRBJ1-4; DNA: TGCGCCAGCAGCCTTGGGGCTTCCGCATCCGGGGAAAAACTGTTTTTT; CDR3: CASSLGASASGEKLFF
V: TRBV3-1; size: many; D: NA; length: 13; J: TRBJ2-5; DNA: TGTGCCAGCAGCCAACAGGGTGGTGAGACCCAGTACTTC; CDR3: CASSQQGGETQYF
V: TRBV7-2; size: NA; D: NA; length: 12; J: TRBJ1-1; DNA: TGTGCCAGCAAAAGGGGGGCTACTCAAGCTTTCTTT; CDR3: CASKRGATQAFF
V: TRBV27; size: many; D: NA; length: 15; J: TRBJ1-3; DNA: TGTGCCAGCTCTGACACTAGCTACTCTGGAAACACCATATATTTT; CDR3: CASSDTSYSGNTIYF
V: TRBV10-3; size: NA; D: TRBD1; length: 15; J: TRBJ2-7; DNA: TGTGCCATCAGTGGAGCAAGGGGGCAGACCTACGAGCAGTACTTC; CDR3: CAISGARGQTYEQYF
V: TRBV9; size: NA; D: NA; length: 13; J: TRBJ1-4; DNA: TGTGCCAGCAGCGTAGACTCGGGGGAAAAACTGTTTTTT; CDR3: CASSVDSGEKLFF
V: TRBV7-9; size: many; D: NA; length: 20; J: TRBJ1-3; DNA: TGTGCCAGCAGCCCCTGGGGTGGTGTGGGGACGTGGATTCGTCGAAACACCATATATTTT; CDR3: CASSPWGGVGTWIRRNTIYF
V: TRBV5-8; size: many; D: TRBD2; length: 15; J: TRBJ2-2; DNA: TGTGCCAGCAGCACACGCGGGAGCGGCACCGGGGAGCTGTTTTTT; CDR3: CASSTRGSGTGELFF
V: TRBV7-6; size: NA; D: TRBD2; length: 18; J: TRBJ2-7; DNA: TGTGCCAGCAGCCCTAGCGGGCTAGCGGGAGCCAGAACCTACGAGCAGTACTTC; CDR3: CASSPSGLAGARTYEQYF
V: TRBV28; size: few; D: NA; length: 12; J: TRBJ1-1; DNA: TGTGCCAGCAAACTCCTGAACACTGAAGCTTTCTTT; CDR3: CASKLLNTEAFF
V: TRBV7-8; size: many; D: NA; length: 14; J: TRBJ1-4; DNA: TGTGCCACGGCAAGGGGGGGAACTAATGAAAAACTGTTTTTT; CDR3: CATARGGTNEKLFF
V: TRBV11-1; size: NA; D: NA; length: 14; J: TRBJ1-4; DNA: TGTGCCAGCAGTCCCGGGTATACTAATGAAAAACTGTTTTTT; CDR3: CASSPGYTNEKLFF
V: TRBV5-5; size: NA; D: NA; length: 13; J: TRBJ1-4; DNA: TGTGCCAGCAGCTGGTCAGGGGCTGAAAAACTGTTTTTT; CDR3: CASSWSGAEKLFF
V: TRBV14; size: NA; D: TRBD2; length: 18; J: TRBJ2-1; DNA: TGTGCCAGCAGCCACACAAGGGGCTGGACTAGATCCAACAATGAGCAGTTCTTC; CDR3: CASSHTRGWTRSNNEQFF
V: TRBV29-1; size: many; D: TRBD2; length: 17; J: TRBJ2-7; DNA: TGCAGCGTTGATGGTGGGTCTAGCGGGAGGACGGGTTACGAGCAGTACTTC; CDR3: CSVDGGSSGRTGYEQYF
V: TRBV9; size: many; D: NA; length: 15; J: TRBJ1-2; DNA: TGTGCCAGCAGCGTAACCCCGGGCACGGTCTATGGCTACACCTTC; CDR3: CASSVTPGTVYGYTF
V: TRBV2; size: NA; D: NA; length: 16; J: TRBJ2-3; DNA: TGTGCCAGCTTAAGACTAGGGGCGACCTTGGTGGATACGCAGTATTTT; CDR3: CASLRLGATLVDTQYF
V: TRBV20-1; size: many; D: TRBD2; length: 13; J: TRBJ2-7; DNA: TGCAGTGCTACACGGACGGGGAGGGACGAGCAGTACTTC; CDR3: CSATRTGRDEQYF
V: TRBV4-1; size: NA; D: NA; length: 14; J: TRBJ1-2; DNA: TGCGCCAGCAGCCAAGATCGGGTTACCTATGGCTACACCTTC; CDR3: CASSQDRVTYGYTF
V: TRBV20-1; size: NA; D: TRBD1; length: 14; J: TRBJ1-1; DNA: TGCAGTGCCATACCCCGGACAGGTAACACTGAAGCTTTCTTT; CDR3: CSAIPRTGNTEAFF
V: TRBV20-1; size: NA; D: NA; length: 17; J: TRBJ1-5; DNA: TGCAGTGCTATCAACACGGGGGCGGGGACATGGAATCAGCCCCAGCATTTT; CDR3: CSAINTGAGTWNQPQHF
V: TRBV11-2; size: many; D: TRBD2; length: 14; J: TRBJ2-7; DNA: TGTGCCAGCAGCGCGTCACTAGCGGGAGGCGAGCAGTACTTC; CDR3: CASSASLAGGEQYF
V: TRBV5-1; size: NA; D: NA; length: 15; J: TRBJ2-7; DNA: TGCGCCAGCAGCACGGAAGGGGGGCCTTTACGCGAGCAGTACTTC; CDR3: CASSTEGGPLREQYF
V: TRBV2; size: few; D: TRBD1; length: 16; J: TRBJ1-1; DNA: TGTGCCAGCAGTGCGGGGACAGGGGGCTCGGACACTGAAGCTTTCTTT; CDR3: CASSAGTGGSDTEAFF
V: TRBV29-1; size: NA; D: TRBD1; length: 15; J: TRBJ2-5; DNA: TGCAGCGTTGCGTGGGACAGGGGAGGCCAAGAGACCCAGTACTTC; CDR3: CSVAWDRGGQETQYF
V: TRBV10-3; size: NA; D: NA; length: 14; J: TRBJ2-5; DNA: TGTGCCATCAGTGCCCGGGGTGGCTTGGAGACCCAGTACTTC; CDR3: CAISARGGLETQYF
V: TRBV2; size: many; D: NA; length: 13; J: TRBJ2-6; DNA: TGTGCCAGCGAGGTGTCTGGGGCCAACGTCCTGACTTTC; CDR3: CASEVSGANVLTF
V: TRBV28; size: many; D: NA; length: 13; J: TRBJ1-6; DNA: TGTGCCAGCAGTGACCAAGGGGTTTCACCCCTCCACTTT; CDR3: CASSDQGVSPLHF
V: TRBV5-4; size: many; D: TRBD2; length: 16; J: TRBJ2-5; DNA: TGTGCCAGCAGCTTGCGACTAGCGGGGAGCCAAGAGACCCAGTACTTC; CDR3: CASSLRLAGSQETQYF
V: TRBV20-1; size: many; D: NA; length: 13; J: TRBJ2-7; DNA: TGCAGTGCTAGAGATTTCCATTCCTACGAGCAGTACTTC; CDR3: CSARDFHSYEQYF
V: TRBV29-1; size: many; D: TRBD2; length: 13; J: TRBJ2-7; DNA: TGCAGCGTTGGACTAGCGGGAGCCCACGAGCAGTACTTC; CDR3: CSVGLAGAHEQYF
V: TRBV20-1; size: few; D: NA; length: 15; J: TRBJ1-6; DNA: TGCAGTGCTAGTAAGAGCAGCTCCTATAATTCACCCCTCCACTTT; CDR3: CSASKSSSYNSPLHF
V: TRBV7-9; size: NA; D: TRBD1; length: 15; J: TRBJ2-5; DNA: TGTGCCAGCAGCAAGGGACAGGGGACTGAAGCATCCCAGTACTTC; CDR3: CASSKGQGTEASQYF
V: TRBV7-3; size: NA; D: TRBD1; length: 13; J: TRBJ1-3; DNA: TGTGCCAGCAGCCAGGGACAGGGGGCCCCTTTGTATTTT; CDR3: CASSQGQGAPLYF
V: TRBV11-1; size: NA; D: TRBD1; length: 19; J: TRBJ2-6; DNA: TGTGCCAGCAGCTCAACTCCCGGGACAGGGGGCCCTGGGGCCAACGTCCTGACTTTC; CDR3: CASSSTPGTGGPGANVLTF
V: TRBV10-3; size: NA; D: NA; length: 16; J: TRBJ1-3; DNA: TGTGCCATCAGTGGGAGACAGACATCGTCTGGAAACACCATATATTTT; CDR3: CAISGRQTSSGNTIYF
V: TRBV15; size: NA; D: NA; length: 18; J: TRBJ2-5; DNA: TGTGCCACCAGCAGGGGGACAGGGAGTAGCGGGGACCAAGAGACCCAGTACTTC; CDR3: CATSRGTGSSGDQETQYF
V: TRBV15; size: NA; D: NA; length: 14; J: TRBJ2-7; DNA: TGTGCCACCAGGGTCCGGGACGGGCACTACGAGCAGTACTTC; CDR3: CATRVRDGHYEQYF
V: TRBV14; size: NA; D: NA; length: 13; J: TRBJ1-5; DNA: TGTGCCAGCAGCCGGTACAGCTATCAGCCCCAGCATTTT; CDR3: CASSRYSYQPQHF
V: TRBV25-1; size: many; D: NA; length: 14; J: TRBJ1-6; DNA: TGTGCCAGCAGTGCACAAATGGGGAATTCACCCCTCCACTTT; CDR3: CASSAQMGNSPLHF
V: TRBV2; size: many; D: NA; length: 11; J: TRBJ2-7; DNA: TGTGCCAGCAGTGATGTGGGTGAGCAGTACTTC; CDR3: CASSDVGEQYF
V: TRBV7-7; size: NA; D: TRBD2; length: 15; J: TRBJ2-5; DNA: TGTGCTAGCAGCATCCAGCGGGGGGCCCAAGAGACCCAGTACTTC; CDR3: CASSIQRGAQETQYF
V: TRBV2; size: NA; D: TRBD1; length: 14; J: TRBJ1-1; DNA: TGTGCCAGCAGCCCCGGACAGGGGGCAGCTGAAGCTTTCTTT; CDR3: CASSPGQGAAEAFF
V: TRBV30; size: NA; D: NA; length: 11; J: TRBJ1-4; DNA: TGTGCCGGGTGGGCCGGCGAAAAACTGTTTTTT; CDR3: CAGWAGEKLFF
V: TRBV24-1; size: NA; D: NA; length: 13; J: TRBJ1-5; DNA: TGTGCCACCAGTGATACGGATTCGCAGCCCCAGCATTTT; CDR3: CATSDTDSQPQHF
V: TRBV2; size: NA; D: NA; length: 12; J: TRBJ1-4; DNA: TGTGCCAGCACGGGCGCCGAGGAAAAACTGTTTTTT; CDR3: CASTGAEEKLFF
V: TRBV7-9; size: NA; D: NA; length: 14; J: TRBJ2-7; DNA: TGTGCCAGCAGCGCAAAATTGACCTCCTACGAGCAGTACTTC; CDR3: CASSAKLTSYEQYF
V: TRBV20-1; size: NA; D: TRBD2; length: 16; J: TRBJ2-2; DNA: TGCAGTGCTAGTGAACTAGCGGGAATGAGCACCGGGGAGCTGTTTTTT; CDR3: CSASELAGMSTGELFF
V: TRBV6-6; size: NA; D: TRBD1; length: 15; J: TRBJ2-7; DNA: TGTGCCAGCAGTTACGCCGGGACAGGGGACTACGAGCAGTACTTC; CDR3: CASSYAGTGDYEQYF
V: TRBV9; size: NA; D: NA; length: 16; J: TRBJ1-3; DNA: TGTGCCAGCAGCGGACTAGCGGGAGGCGCTGGAAACACCATATATTTT; CDR3: CASSGLAGGAGNTIYF
V: TRBV15; size: many; D: NA; length: 15; J: TRBJ1-5; DNA: TGTGCCACCAGCAGGAACAGAGGGACTATGCAGCCCCAGCATTTT; CDR3: CATSRNRGTMQPQHF
V: TRBV29-1; size: few; D: NA; length: 13; J: TRBJ1-1; DNA: TGCAGCGTTGCTGACAGGCAGAACACTGAAGCTTTCTTT; CDR3: CSVADRQNTEAFF
V: TRBV29-1; size: NA; D: TRBD1; length: 14; J: TRBJ2-2; DNA: TGCAGCGTACAGACAGGGGAAGAAGCCGGGGAGCTGTTTTTC; CDR3: CSVQTGEEAGELFF
V: TRBV7-9; size: many; D: TRBD1; length: 14; J: TRBJ2-7; DNA: TGTGCCAGCAGCTTAAGGGACAGAAGATACGAGCAGTACTTC; CDR3: CASSLRDRRYEQYF